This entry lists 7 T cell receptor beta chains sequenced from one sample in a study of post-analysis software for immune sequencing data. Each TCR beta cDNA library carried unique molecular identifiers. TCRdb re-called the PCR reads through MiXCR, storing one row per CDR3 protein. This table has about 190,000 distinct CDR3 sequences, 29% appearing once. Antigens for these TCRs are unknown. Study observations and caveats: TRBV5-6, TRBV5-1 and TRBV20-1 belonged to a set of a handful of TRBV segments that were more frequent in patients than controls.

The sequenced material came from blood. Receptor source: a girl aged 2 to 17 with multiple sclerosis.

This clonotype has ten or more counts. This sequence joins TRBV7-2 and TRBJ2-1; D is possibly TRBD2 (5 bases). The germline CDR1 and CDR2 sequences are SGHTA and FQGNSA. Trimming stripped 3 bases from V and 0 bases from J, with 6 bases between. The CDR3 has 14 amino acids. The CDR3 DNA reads TGTGCCAGCAGCTTGGGGAGCTCCTACAATGAGCAGTTCTTC. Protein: CASSLGSSYNEQFF.

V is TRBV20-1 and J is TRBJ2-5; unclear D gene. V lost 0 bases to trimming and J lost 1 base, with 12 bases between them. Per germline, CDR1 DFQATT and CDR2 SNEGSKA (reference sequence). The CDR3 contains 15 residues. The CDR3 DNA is TGCAGTGCTAGAGACCCCGGACGGATCCAAGAGACCCAGTACTTC. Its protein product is CSARDPGRIQETQYF.

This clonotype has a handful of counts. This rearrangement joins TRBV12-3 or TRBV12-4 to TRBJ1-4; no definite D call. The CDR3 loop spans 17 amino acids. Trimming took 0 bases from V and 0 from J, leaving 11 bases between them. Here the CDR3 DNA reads TGTGCCAGCAGTTTAGCGCTTCGGAGCTCAACTAATGAAAAACTGTTTTTT. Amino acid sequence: CASSLALRSSTNEKLFF.

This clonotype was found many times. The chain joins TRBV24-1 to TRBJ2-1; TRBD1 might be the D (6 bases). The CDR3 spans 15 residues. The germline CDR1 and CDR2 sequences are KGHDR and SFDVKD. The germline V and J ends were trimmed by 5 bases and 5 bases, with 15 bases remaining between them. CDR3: CATSGLSTGDNEQFF. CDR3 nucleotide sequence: TGTGCCACCAGTGGCCTGTCGACAGGAGACAATGAGCAGTTCTTC.

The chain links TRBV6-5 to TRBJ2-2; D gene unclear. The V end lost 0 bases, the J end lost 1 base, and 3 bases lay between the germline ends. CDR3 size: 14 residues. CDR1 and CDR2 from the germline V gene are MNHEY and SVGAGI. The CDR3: CASSYSVNTGELFF. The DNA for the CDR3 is TGTGCCAGCAGTTACTCAGTGAACACCGGGGAGCTGTTTTTT.

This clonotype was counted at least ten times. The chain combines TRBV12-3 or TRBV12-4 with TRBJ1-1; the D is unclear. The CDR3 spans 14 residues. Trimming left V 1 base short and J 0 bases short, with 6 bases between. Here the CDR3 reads CASSLVGMNTEAFF. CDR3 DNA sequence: TGTGCCAGCAGTTTAGTTGGGATGAACACTGAAGCTTTCTTT.

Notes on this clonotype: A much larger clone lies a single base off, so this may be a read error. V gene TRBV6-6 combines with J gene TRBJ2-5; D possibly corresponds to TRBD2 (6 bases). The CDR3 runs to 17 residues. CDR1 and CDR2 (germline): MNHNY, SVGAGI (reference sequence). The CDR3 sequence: CASSYSRRVAVQETQCF. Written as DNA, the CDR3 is TGTGCCAGCAGTTACTCCCGGAGGGTAGCGGTCCAAGAGACCCAGTGCTTC.